A single sample gave rise to the 8 T cell receptor beta chains below, sequenced in a study of T cell repertoires in cytomegalovirus infection. TCRdb re-called the reads through MiXCR, storing one row per CDR3 protein. The table lists 50,000 to 65,000 distinct CDR3 sequences, 20% to 25% of them singletons, with around 59% in the top ten. Their specific antigens are unknown. Sequencing was performed on CD8+ T cells from cultured PBMCs, taken from culture after CMV antigen stimulation. The receptors come from a human donor in good health (CMV status not recorded). Some clones in this sample may be carry-over from other donors' samples.

The chain carries TRBV7-9 and TRBJ2-3, with D hard to call. Germline CDR1 is SEHNR and CDR2 is FQNEAQ (reference sequence). The CDR3 covers 11 residues. The V end was cut by 1 base, the J end by 13 bases, with 9 bases between. In DNA, the CDR3 is TGTGCCAGCAGCTTAGACTACATCAAGTATTTT. It codes for CASSLDYIKYF.

The chain couples TRBV29-1 to TRBJ1-1; D gene unclear. Germline values: CDR1 SQVTM, CDR2 ANQGSEA. The CDR3 has 12 amino acids. V gave up 5 bases and J gave up 3 bases, with 10 bases separating them. The CDR3 here is CSVQRDDTEAFF. CDR3 nucleotides: TGCAGCGTTCAACGGGATGACACTGAAGCTTTCTTT.

This clonotype was observed a handful of times. This rearrangement joins TRBV6-2 or TRBV6-3 to TRBJ1-2; TRBD1 agrees at 7 bases. Germline V gives CDR1 MNHEY, CDR2 SVGEGT. This CDR3 is built from 12 residues. Trimming removed 2 bases from V and 10 bases from J; junction bases left unmatched: 4. The CDR3 region is CASSYDRALYTF. As DNA, the CDR3 is TGTGCCAGCAGTTACGACAGGGCCCTCTACACCTTC.

The genes are TRBV4-3 and TRBJ2-7; D gene unclear. The CDR3 spans 16 residues. From germline, CDR1 is LGHNA and CDR2 YSLEER. V was trimmed by 0 bases and J by 0 bases, leaving 12 bases between them. The CDR3 reads CASSQDLAGVSYEQYF. In DNA form, the CDR3 reads TGCGCCAGCAGCCAAGATTTGGCAGGAGTCTCCTACGAGCAGTACTTC.

J is TRBJ2-7 and V is TRBV6-6; no definite D call. V shed 3 bases and J shed 3 bases, with 6 bases lying between them. Germline loops: CDR1 MNHNY, CDR2 SVGAGI (reference sequence). The CDR3 is 12 amino acids. The CDR3 loop is CASSYTVYEQYF. Written as DNA, the CDR3 is TGTGCCAGCAGTTATACGGTCTACGAGCAGTACTTC.

There are many counts of this clonotype. This chain connects TRBV7-8 to TRBJ1-2; 7 nucleotides match TRBD1. The trim removed 5 bases at V and 6 bases at J, leaving 18 bases unmatched. The germline V gene encodes CDR1 SGHVS and CDR2 FQNEAQ. The CDR3 is 17 residues long. The CDR3 reads CASSPIPQGQISDGYTF. In nucleotides, the CDR3 is TGTGCCAGCAGCCCTATCCCACAGGGACAGATTTCGGATGGCTACACCTTC.

This clonotype was recorded a few times. This chain links TRBV3-1 with TRBJ2-5; D gene unclear. Per the germline V gene, CDR1 is LGHDT and CDR2 is YNNKEL (reference sequence). The V end lost 1 base, the J end lost 2 bases, and 17 bases lay between the germline ends. The CDR3 extends over 17 amino acids. CDR3 nucleotides: TGTGCCAGCAGCCAAGTCTCAGGAACTGGCCTTCAAGAGACCCAGTACTTC. Its translation: CASSQVSGTGLQETQYF.

This chain links TRBV27 with TRBJ2-1, with a weak D call TRBD2 (5 bases). V dropped 5 bases and J dropped 0 bases, with 11 bases sitting between them. The CDR3 covers 15 residues. Germline values: CDR1 MNHEY, CDR2 SMNVEV (reference sequence). Here the CDR3 reads CASSLSASSYNEQFF. In DNA, the CDR3 is TGTGCCAGCAGTCTTAGCGCAAGCTCCTACAATGAGCAGTTCTTC.